The rows below give T cell receptor beta chains drawn from one sample of a study of blood T cells in healthy people across ages. MiXCR, run by TCRdb on the 5' RACE reads, gives a single entry per CDR3 protein. Altogether roughly 800,000 distinct CDR3 sequences are present, over 45% being singletons, with the ten largest covering roughly 22%. Specimen: blood. The receptor set was obtained from a man aged 30 to 45 in good health. The CDR3 runs from the conserved cysteine through the conserved F or W.

j_call | v_call | cdr3_aa
TRBJ2-3 | TRBV20-1 | CSAYERDYTDTQYF
TRBJ2-3 | TRBV10-3 | CAISDRPPKSEDTQYF
TRBJ2-1 | TRBV25-1 | CASRGNAYNEQFF
TRBJ2-5 | TRBV29-1 | CSAYRETQYF
. | TRBV3-1 | CASSQGRYEQYF
TRBJ1-2 | TRBV4-3 | CASSQDRDSYGYTF
TRBJ2-5 | TRBV9 | CASSVGWGGDQETQYF
TRBJ2-1 | TRBV4-3 | CASSPARTTYNEQFF
TRBJ1-4 | TRBV7-9 | CASSLVDGNEKLFF
TRBJ2-3 | TRBV6-5 | CASSSKTGTDTQYF
TRBJ2-1 | TRBV5-1 | CASSLGQGEYNEQFF
TRBJ2-7 | TRBV2 | CASSEFAGGSYNEQYF
TRBJ2-5 | TRBV5-5 | CASTRGVETQYF
TRBJ1-2 | TRBV9 | CASSPRTGTSYGYTF
TRBJ1-2 | TRBV7-9 | CASSYRATDTNYGYTF
TRBJ2-7 | TRBV7-2 | CASSSLDHSYEQYF
TRBJ2-3 | TRBV5-1 | CASSHGRDYNTDTQYF
TRBJ2-1 | TRBV6-5 | CASSYGRGLAGGPAVEQFF
TRBJ2-3 | TRBV12-3/TRBV12-4 | CASSFRVSADAQYF
TRBJ1-2 | TRBV18 | CASSPGQGGNYGYTF
TRBJ2-3 | TRBV6-5 | CASRYDGTSGRSADTQYF
TRBJ2-3 | TRBV20-1 | CSASFRLANTGTQYF
. | TRBV3-1 | CASSYTAGGLETQYF
TRBJ2-7 | TRBV27 | CASKGFYNEQYF
TRBJ1-2 | TRBV12-3/TRBV12-4 | CASSETGQGSNYGYTF
TRBJ2-7 | TRBV7-6 | CASSLWTSRGEQYF
TRBJ2-2 | TRBV29-1 | CSGSDRGELFF
TRBJ1-2 | TRBV7-8 | CASSGGGSNYGYTF
TRBJ1-5 | TRBV7-2 | CASSLDRGQDQPQHF
TRBJ2-3 | TRBV28 | CASSRDRGWRVVGTDTQYF
TRBJ1-6 | TRBV12-3/TRBV12-4 | CASSRDLSPLHF
TRBJ2-1 | TRBV27 | CASSPRGPREHEQFF